One and the same sample provided the 27 T cell receptor beta chains below, sequenced in a study of T cells in Graves' hyperthyroidism and ophthalmopathy. Amplified regions were TCR beta CDR3 sequences from RNA transcripts. HTBI primers were used for first-round RT-PCR of the TCR CDR3. TCRdb reprocessed the multiplex PCR reads via MiXCR and lists one record per CDR3 protein. The sample consists of 210,000 or so distinct CDR3 sequences, approximately 17% of them appearing once. What was sequenced was blood. The receptors come from a man between 45 and 60 years old with Graves' hyperthyroidism.

In its sample, this clonotype was seen a few times. One junction end does not reproduce the germline sequence, and a read error may be involved. The chain recombines TRBV30 with TRBJ2-3; D is ambiguous. Germline-derived CDR1 and CDR2 are GTSNPN and SVGIG (reference sequence). This CDR3 contains 12 residues. This CDR3 is CARSRQTYTQYF. The CDR3 DNA reads as TGTGCCCGGAGTAGACAAACGTATACGCAGTATTTT.

The sample holds a few counts of this clonotype. This rearrangement joins TRBV5-8 to TRBJ2-7; 10 bases align to TRBD1. Germline CDR1 SGHTS, CDR2 YDEGEE. This CDR3 spans 14 amino acids. With V trimmed by 4 bases and J by 7 bases, 8 bases remained unmatched. The CDR3 DNA is TGTGCCAGCAGCCCATGGGGGACAGGGGATGAGCAGTACTTC. Translated: CASSPWGTGDEQYF.

The sample holds many counts of this clonotype. V and J are TRBV20-1 and TRBJ1-6, with 9 bases lining up with TRBD1. The V gene end was trimmed by 6 bases and the J gene end by 8 bases; junction bases not matched to a gene: 5. The CDR3 has 13 residues. Per the germline V gene, CDR1 is DFQATT and CDR2 is SNEGSKA (reference sequence). The CDR3 protein is CSARDRVDSPLHF. For the CDR3, the DNA is TGCAGTGCGCGGGACAGGGTGGATTCACCCCTCCACTTT.

This clonotype was seen at least ten times. The genes are TRBV11-2 and TRBJ1-1; TRBD1 matches at 10 bases. The CDR3 is made up of 15 amino acids. With 6 bases clipped from V and 5 bases from J, the junction kept 9 bases outside the gene matches. Germline V gene sequence: CDR1 SGHAT, CDR2 FQNNGV. CDR3 nucleotides: TGTGCCAGCAGATCTATTCGACAGGGGGCTACTGAAGCTTTCTTT. The encoded protein is CASRSIRQGATEAFF.

This clonotype was recorded a few times. The gene calls are TRBV28 and TRBJ2-7; 7 bases align to TRBD1. The CDR3 is 14 residues long. CDR1 is MDHEN and CDR2 is SYDVKM in the germline V gene. The V and J ends lost 6 bases and 0 bases, in that order; junction bases with no gene match: 5. CDR3 amino acids: CASSRQGSSYEQYF. The CDR3 DNA sequence: TGTGCCAGCAGCAGACAGGGTTCCTCCTACGAGCAGTACTTC.

This clonotype was seen repeatedly, ten times or more. The V gene is TRBV7-2, the J gene TRBJ2-1; TRBD2 aligns across 8 bases. J gave up 7 bases and V 6 bases, and 14 bases lay outside the gene matches. The germline V gene has CDR1 SGHTA and CDR2 FQGNSA. The CDR3 contains 16 residues. The CDR3 DNA is TGTGCCAGCAGGCCAACTAGCGGACGGCGGGGAAATGAGCAGTTCTTC. Translating it yields CASRPTSGRRGNEQFF.

The chain combines TRBV20-1 with TRBJ2-3; TRBD2 agrees at 15 bases. This CDR3 is built from 16 residues. V shed 4 bases, J shed 2 bases, and the junction held 4 bases outside the gene matches. Germline CDR1 and CDR2: DFQATT and SNEGSKA (reference sequence). Here the CDR3 DNA reads TGCAGTGCTACCGGACTAGCGGGAGGGCCCACAGATACGCAGTATTTT. Its translation: CSATGLAGGPTDTQYF.

This clonotype was seen at least ten times. The chain is built from TRBV2 and TRBJ2-5; D is perhaps TRBD1 (6 bases). The V and J ends lost 8 bases and 0 bases respectively, with 13 bases between them. Germline V gives CDR1 SNHLY, CDR2 FYNNEI. The CDR3 is 14 amino acids. The CDR3 protein is CASSWGRYQETQYF. DNA for the CDR3: TGTGCCAGCTCTTGGGGGCGCTACCAAGAGACCCAGTACTTC.

This clonotype turned up a few times. The chain joins TRBV19 to TRBJ2-1; 10 bases match TRBD2. V lost 6 bases to trimming and J lost 8 bases; unmatched junction nucleotides: 7. CDR3 length: 14 residues. Germline V lookup: CDR1 LNHDA, CDR2 SQIVND (reference sequence). The CDR3 DNA reads TGTGCCAGTAGGTCTAGCGGGAGTCACCATGAGCAGTTCTTC. Translation gives CASRSSGSHHEQFF.

This clonotype showed up many times. The chain employs TRBV12-3 or TRBV12-4 and TRBJ2-1; D tentatively fits TRBD1 or TRBD2 (5 bases each). The V end was cut by 3 bases, the J end by 2 bases, with 14 bases between. This CDR3 is built from 16 residues. This chain's CDR3 is CASSFIGRGAYNEQFF. The DNA of the CDR3 is TGTGCCAGCAGTTTTATTGGGAGAGGGGCCTACAATGAGCAGTTCTTC.

V is TRBV5-1 and J is TRBJ1-1; 7 positions agree with TRBD1. Germline V gene sequence: CDR1 SGHRS, CDR2 YFSETQ. The J segment lost 6 bases and the V segment lost 2 bases, leaving 1 base of the junction unmatched. There are 12 residues in the CDR3. CDR3 in DNA: TGCGCCAGCAGCTTTCAGGGGGCTGAAGCTTTCTTT. It encodes CASSFQGAEAFF.

In its sample, this clonotype was seen a few times. Possible read error: a much larger clone is one base away. The CDR3 is CGARVMDRSTDTQYF. The CDR3 coding sequence is TGCGGTGCTAGAGTAATGGACAGAAGCACAGATACGCAGTATTTT. The rearrangement joins TRBV20-1 to TRBJ2-3; possible D gene TRBD1, 6 bases. CDR3 length: 15 residues. Germline lookup yields CDR1 DFQATT and CDR2 SNEGSKA (reference sequence).

This clonotype was seen ten or more times. V is TRBV6-1 and J is TRBJ2-7; TRBD1 matches at 8 bases. The CDR3 contains 14 residues. V was pared by 5 bases and J by 4 bases, with 7 bases of the junction left unmatched. CDR1 is MNHNS and CDR2 is SASEGT in the germline V gene. Written as DNA, the CDR3 is TGTGCCAGCAGTAGGACAGGGCGGGAATACGAGCAGTACTTC. The encoded protein is CASSRTGREYEQYF.

The V gene is TRBV19, the J gene TRBJ2-1; D unresolved. Trimming stripped 1 base from V and 2 bases from J, with 9 bases between. CDR1 LNHDA and CDR2 SQIVND come from the germline V gene (reference sequence). The CDR3 is 15 amino acids. The chain's CDR3 is CASSIAWGPYNEQFF. The DNA of the CDR3 is TGTGCCAGTAGTATAGCCTGGGGTCCCTACAATGAGCAGTTCTTC.

This clonotype appeared many times. One end of the junction varies from germline; a read error may be responsible. V usage is TRBV3-1 and J usage is TRBJ2-7; no definite D call. This CDR3 is built from 13 residues. Germline values: CDR1 LGHDT, CDR2 YNNKEL (reference sequence). Here the CDR3 DNA reads TGTGCCAGCAGCAAAGACAACCGTGGGGAGCAGTACTTC. As protein: CASSKDNRGEQYF.

The genes are TRBV18 and TRBJ2-3; 7 bases align to TRBD2. The CDR3 consists of 14 residues. CDR1 is KGHSH and CDR2 is LQKENI in the germline V gene. The trim removed 4 bases at V and 5 bases at J, leaving 6 bases unmatched. The DNA of the CDR3 is TGTGCCAGCTCACACGGGACTACTCGAGATACGCAGTATTTT. This translates into CASSHGTTRDTQYF.

This chain uses TRBV5-1 with TRBJ1-2, with TRBD1 matching over 7 bases. This CDR3 has 14 amino acids. Germline trimming cut 5 bases from V and 2 bases from J; bases unmatched to any gene: 6. CDR1 is SGHRS, CDR2 YFSETQ, per germline. The CDR3 DNA is TGCGCCAGCAGGCCAGTGACAGGGAACTATGGCTACACCTTC. Its protein is CASRPVTGNYGYTF.

In this sample, this clonotype turned up a few times. V and J are TRBV9 and TRBJ1-6; D is unresolved. The CDR3 sequence is 13 residues long. From germline, CDR1 is SGDLS and CDR2 YYNGEE. Deletions cut 5 bases from V and 7 bases from J, with 10 bases between. CDR3: CASSARINSPLHF. The CDR3 DNA sequence: TGTGCCAGCAGTGCCAGAATAAATTCACCCCTCCACTTT. The entire variable domain, with the rest obtained from reference TRBV9 and TRBJ1-6, is as follows: DSGVTQTPKHLITATGQRVTLRCSPRSGDLSVYWYQQSLDQGLQFLIQYYNGEERAKGNILERFSAQQFPDLHSELNLSSLELGDSALYFCASSARINSPLHFGNGTRLTVT.

The CDR3 sequence: CASSRDWGNQPQHF. DNA of the CDR3: TGTGCCAGCAGTAGGGACTGGGGAAATCAGCCCCAGCATTTT. The rearrangement links TRBV6-1 to TRBJ1-5; TRBD1 might be the D (5 bases). The V gene lost 5 bases and the J gene lost 4 bases, with 12 bases spanning the gap. The CDR3 loop spans 14 amino acids. Germline CDR1 MNHNS, CDR2 SASEGT.

This clonotype showed up many times. The rearrangement links TRBV30 to TRBJ1-1, with D tentatively TRBD1 (5 bases). The CDR3 is 13 amino acids. Germline V gene sequence: CDR1 GTSNPN, CDR2 SVGIG (reference sequence). V shed 4 bases and J shed 3 bases, with 12 bases lying between them. As DNA, the CDR3 is TGTGCCTGGACCTCCCAGGGTCACACTGAAGCTTTCTTT. Its protein is CAWTSQGHTEAFF.

This clonotype was detected many times. CDR3 residues: CSVRRGSSTDTQYF. DNA of the CDR3: TGCAGCGTTCGCCGAGGCTCCTCCACAGATACGCAGTATTTT. The chain is built from TRBV29-1 and TRBJ2-3; no definite D call. The CDR3 sequence is 14 residues long. Germline V gives CDR1 SQVTM, CDR2 ANQGSEA. Trimming stripped 5 bases from V and 2 bases from J, with 14 bases between.

In its sample, this clonotype was seen many times. The genes are TRBV10-3 and TRBJ2-1, with D uncertain. Deletions cut 4 bases from V and 6 bases from J, with 16 bases between. The germline V gene encodes CDR1 ENHRY and CDR2 SYGVKD. The CDR3 consists of 15 residues. CDR3 coding DNA: TGTGCCATCAGTGGACCCGGACGAGGTCTCAATGAGCAGTTCTTC. It translates to CAISGPGRGLNEQFF.

This clonotype was observed a handful of times. The chain carries TRBV11-2 and TRBJ2-2, with 7 positions matching TRBD1. The CDR3 runs 17 residues. Germline CDR1 is SGHAT and CDR2 is FQNNGV. After removal of 5 bases from V and 7 bases from J, the junction contained 16 bases not matched to a gene. The CDR3 protein is CASSPRIDRDLGGELFF. DNA for the CDR3: TGTGCCAGCAGCCCCCGGATTGACAGGGATTTGGGCGGGGAGCTGTTTTTT.

This clonotype occurred a few times. The V and J genes are TRBV29-1 and TRBJ1-2, with 7 nucleotides matching TRBD1. J lost 2 bases, V lost 6 bases, and 12 bases had no gene match. Germline CDR1 and CDR2: SQVTM and ANQGSEA. The CDR3 has 15 amino acids. The CDR3 DNA follows: TGCAGCGTGCAAGGCGCAGGGGGGACCAACTATGGCTACACCTTC. This sequence encodes CSVQGAGGTNYGYTF.

At least ten counts were recorded for this clonotype. V and J are TRBV7-9 and TRBJ2-5; D unclear. CDR1 and CDR2 (germline): SEHNR, FQNEAQ (reference sequence). The CDR3 covers 13 residues. V was cut by 1 base and J by 3 bases, with 6 bases left in between. CDR3 amino acids: CASSLGGEETQYF. The CDR3 DNA follows: TGTGCCAGCAGCTTAGGTGGGGAAGAGACCCAGTACTTC.

This clonotype was picked up many times. The chain uses TRBV2 and TRBJ2-1, with D maybe TRBD1 (5 bases). V lost 6 bases and J lost 6, with 15 bases in between. The germline CDR1 and CDR2 sequences are SNHLY and FYNNEI. The CDR3 covers 14 residues. CDR3 in amino acids: CASRVPRVANEQFF. Here the CDR3 DNA reads TGTGCCAGCAGGGTCCCCAGGGTAGCCAATGAGCAGTTCTTC. The full variable domain, completed using reference TRBV2 and TRBJ2-1, is EPEVTQTPSHQVTQMGQEVILRCVPISNHLYFYWYRQILGQKVEFLVSFYNNEISEKSEIFDDQFSVERPDGSNFTLKIRSTKLEDSAMYFCASRVPRVANEQFFGPGTRLTVL.

This clonotype was observed at least ten times. The J gene is TRBJ2-1, the V gene TRBV10-3; 8 nucleotides line up with TRBD2. CDR1 and CDR2 (germline): ENHRY, SYGVKD. With V trimmed by 4 bases and J by 6 bases, 8 bases remained unmatched. The CDR3 sequence is 15 residues long. The CDR3 DNA follows: TGTGCCATCAGTGCCGGACTAGCCGGGGGCAATGAGCAGTTCTTC. Protein: CAISAGLAGGNEQFF.